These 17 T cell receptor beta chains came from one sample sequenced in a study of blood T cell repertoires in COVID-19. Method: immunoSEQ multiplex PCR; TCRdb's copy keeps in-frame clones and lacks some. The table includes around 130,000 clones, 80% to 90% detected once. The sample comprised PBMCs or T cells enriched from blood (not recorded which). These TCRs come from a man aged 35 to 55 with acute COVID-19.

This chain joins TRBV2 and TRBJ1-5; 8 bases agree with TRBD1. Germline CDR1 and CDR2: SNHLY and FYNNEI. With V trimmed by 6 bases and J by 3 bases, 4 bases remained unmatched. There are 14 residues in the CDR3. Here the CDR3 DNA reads TGTGCCAGCAGCCAGACAGGGGCCAATCAGCCCCAGCATTTT. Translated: CASSQTGANQPQHF.

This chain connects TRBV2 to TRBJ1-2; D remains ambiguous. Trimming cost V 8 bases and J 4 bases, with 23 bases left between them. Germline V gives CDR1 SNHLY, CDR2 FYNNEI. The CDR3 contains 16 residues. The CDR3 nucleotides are TGTGCCAGCTCCCTCTGGGCAGATCAATCCCCCTATGGCTACACCTTC. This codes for CASSLWADQSPYGYTF.

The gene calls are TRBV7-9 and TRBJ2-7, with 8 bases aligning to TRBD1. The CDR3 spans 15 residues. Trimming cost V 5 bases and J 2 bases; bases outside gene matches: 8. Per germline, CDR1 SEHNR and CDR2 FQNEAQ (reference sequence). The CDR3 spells CASSTDRVFPYEQYF. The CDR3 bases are TGTGCCAGCAGCACGGACAGGGTCTTCCCCTACGAGCAGTACTTC.

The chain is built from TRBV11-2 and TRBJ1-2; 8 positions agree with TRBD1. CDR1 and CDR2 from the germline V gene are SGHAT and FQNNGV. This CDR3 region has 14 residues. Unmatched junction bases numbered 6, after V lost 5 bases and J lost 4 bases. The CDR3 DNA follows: TGTGCCAGCAGCCGACAGGGGCAAGGCTATGGCTACACCTTC. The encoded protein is CASSRQGQGYGYTF.

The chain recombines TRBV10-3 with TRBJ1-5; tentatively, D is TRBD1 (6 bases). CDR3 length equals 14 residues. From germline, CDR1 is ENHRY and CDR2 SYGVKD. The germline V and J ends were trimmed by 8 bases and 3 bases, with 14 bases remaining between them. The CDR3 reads CAISVQGTNQPQHF. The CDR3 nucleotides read TGTGCCATCTCGGTCCAGGGGACCAATCAGCCCCAGCATTTT.

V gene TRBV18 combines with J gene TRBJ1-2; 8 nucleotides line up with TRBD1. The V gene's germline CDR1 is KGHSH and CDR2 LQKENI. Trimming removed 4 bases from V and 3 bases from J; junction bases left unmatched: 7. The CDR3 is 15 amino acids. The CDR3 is CASSLLAGGDYGYTF. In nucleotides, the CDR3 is TGTGCCAGCTCACTCCTGGCAGGGGGCGACTATGGCTACACCTTC.

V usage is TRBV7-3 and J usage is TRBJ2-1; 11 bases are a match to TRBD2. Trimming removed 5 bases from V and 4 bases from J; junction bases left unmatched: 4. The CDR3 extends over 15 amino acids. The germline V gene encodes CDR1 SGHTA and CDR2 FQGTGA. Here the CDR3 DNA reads TGTGCCAGCAGCCCGCGGACTAGCGGGTACAATGAGCAGTTCTTC. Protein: CASSPRTSGYNEQFF.

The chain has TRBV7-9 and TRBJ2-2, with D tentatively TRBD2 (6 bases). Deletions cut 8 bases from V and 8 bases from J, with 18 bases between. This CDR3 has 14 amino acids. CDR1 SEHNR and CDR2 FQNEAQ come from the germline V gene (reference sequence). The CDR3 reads CASHRDLGAGELFF. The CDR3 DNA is TGTGCCAGCCACCGGGACTTAGGGGCTGGGGAGCTGTTTTTT.

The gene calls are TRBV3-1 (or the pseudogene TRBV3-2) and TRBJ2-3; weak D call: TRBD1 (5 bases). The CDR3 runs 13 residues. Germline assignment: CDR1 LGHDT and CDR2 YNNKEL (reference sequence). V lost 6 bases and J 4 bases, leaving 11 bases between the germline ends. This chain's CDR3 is CASRRVGADTQYF. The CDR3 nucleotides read TGTGCCAGCAGACGCGTAGGGGCAGATACGCAGTATTTT.

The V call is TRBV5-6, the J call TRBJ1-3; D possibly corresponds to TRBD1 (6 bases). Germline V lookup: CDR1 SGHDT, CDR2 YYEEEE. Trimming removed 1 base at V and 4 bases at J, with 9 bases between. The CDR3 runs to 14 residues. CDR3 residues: CASSLPGAGNTIYF. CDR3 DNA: TGTGCCAGCAGCTTGCCAGGGGCAGGAAACACCATATATTTT.

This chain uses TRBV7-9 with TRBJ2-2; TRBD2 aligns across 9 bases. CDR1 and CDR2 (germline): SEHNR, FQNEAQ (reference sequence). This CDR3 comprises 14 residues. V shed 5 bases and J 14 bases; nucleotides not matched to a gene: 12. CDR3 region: CASSHFAPREGLFF. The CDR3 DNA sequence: TGTGCCAGCAGCCACTTTGCTCCGCGGGAGGGTCTGTTTTTT. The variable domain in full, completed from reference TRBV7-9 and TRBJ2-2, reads DTGVSQNPRHKITKRGQNVTFRCDPISEHNRLYWYRQTLGQGPEFLTYFQNEAQLEKSRLLSDRFSAERPKGSFSTLEIQRTEQGDSAMYLCASSHFAPREGLFFGEGSRLTVL.

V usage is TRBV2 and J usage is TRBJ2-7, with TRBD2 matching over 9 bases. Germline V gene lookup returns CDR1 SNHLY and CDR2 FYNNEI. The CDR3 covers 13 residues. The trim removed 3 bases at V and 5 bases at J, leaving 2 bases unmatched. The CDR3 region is CASSEIAGDEQYF. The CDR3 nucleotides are TGTGCCAGCAGTGAGATAGCGGGGGACGAGCAGTACTTC.

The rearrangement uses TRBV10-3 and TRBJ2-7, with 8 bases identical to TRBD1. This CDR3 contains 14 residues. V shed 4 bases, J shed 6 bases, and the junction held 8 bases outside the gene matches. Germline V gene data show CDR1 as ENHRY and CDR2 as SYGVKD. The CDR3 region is CAISGLGQGGEQYF. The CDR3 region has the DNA TGTGCCATCAGTGGATTAGGACAGGGAGGCGAGCAGTACTTC.

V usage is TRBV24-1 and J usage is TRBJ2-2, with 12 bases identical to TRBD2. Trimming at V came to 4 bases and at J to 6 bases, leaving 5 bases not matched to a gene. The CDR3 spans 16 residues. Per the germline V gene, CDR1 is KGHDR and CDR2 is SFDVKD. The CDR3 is CATSDPSGGAAGELFF. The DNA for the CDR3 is TGTGCCACCAGTGACCCTAGCGGGGGGGCCGCCGGGGAGCTGTTTTTT.

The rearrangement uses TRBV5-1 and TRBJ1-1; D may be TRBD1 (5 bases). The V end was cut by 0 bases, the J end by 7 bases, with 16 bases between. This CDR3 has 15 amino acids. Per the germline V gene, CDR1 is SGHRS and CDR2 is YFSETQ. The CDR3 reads CASSLEGAASSEAFF. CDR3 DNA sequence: TGCGCCAGCAGCTTGGAAGGGGCGGCGAGTAGTGAAGCTTTCTTT. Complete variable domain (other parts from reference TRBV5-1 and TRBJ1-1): KAGVTQTPRYLIKTRGQQVTLSCSPISGHRSVSWYQQTPGQGLQFLFEYFSETQRNKGNFPGRFSGRQFSNSRSEMNVSTLELGDSALYLCASSLEGAASSEAFFGQGTRLTVV.

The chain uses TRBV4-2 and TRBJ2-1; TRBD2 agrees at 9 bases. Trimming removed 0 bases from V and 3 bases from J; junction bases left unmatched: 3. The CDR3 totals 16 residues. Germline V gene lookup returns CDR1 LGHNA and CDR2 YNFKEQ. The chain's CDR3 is CASSQDSAGGYNEQFF. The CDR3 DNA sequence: TGTGCCAGCAGCCAAGACTCAGCGGGGGGCTACAATGAGCAGTTCTTC.

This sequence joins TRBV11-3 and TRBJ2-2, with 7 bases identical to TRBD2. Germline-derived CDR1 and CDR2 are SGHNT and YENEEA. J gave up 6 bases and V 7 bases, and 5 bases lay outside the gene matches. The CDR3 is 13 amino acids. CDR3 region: CASTKRGAGELFF. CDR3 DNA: TGTGCCAGCACCAAACGGGGGGCCGGGGAGCTGTTTTTT.